The sequence of this TCR beta chain was determined in a study of blood T cell repertoires in COVID-19. On the study more broadly: Acute and convalescent COVID-19 specimens originated in the United States, Italy and Spain. In each case, the material was cDNA or gDNA derived from T cells, B-cell-depleted T cells, or PBMCs.

Authors' processing steps: Nucleated cell counts were estimated from reference gene primer amplification. TCRdb keeps only in-frame clones here, not all; method: immunoSEQ multiplex PCR. Clonal size and the V and J genes are those of that table, whereas D and trimming came from the DNA. The table shows 200,000 to 250,000 clones, with around 83% occurring only once. This clone has just a few counts. Trimming cost V 4 bases and J 4 bases, with 12 bases left between them. The CDR3 totals 15 residues. Germline V gene sequence: CDR1 SGHNT, CDR2 YYREEE (reference sequence). This receptor was taken from a woman in her fifties or sixties with acute or convalescent COVID-19. The sequencing input was peripheral blood. The rearrangement links TRBV5-4 to TRBJ1-6; no clear D gene. CDR3 sequence: CASSVDFNYNSPLHF. DNA for the CDR3: TGTGCCAGCAGCGTGGACTTTAATTATAATTCACCCCTCCACTTT.